The T cell receptor (beta chain) described here comes from a study of shared T cell receptors in the human thymus. The CDR3 loop spans 14 amino acids. The germline CDR1 and CDR2 sequences are SQVTM and ANQGSEA. V lost 3 bases and J 4 bases, leaving 13 bases between the germline ends. The protocol was immunoSEQ multiplex PCR, while the TCRdb copy is restricted to in-frame clones and leaves out a portion. Of more than 550,000 clones in the sample, about 87% were seen once. As concerns this clone: Other DNA sequences within the sample encode an identical CDR3.

The same sample was also used in a study of human thymus T cells. This second study notes: Donors consisted of healthy Finnish infants (having corrective surgery for congenital heart defects). The thymus was resected at corrective cardiac surgery. Related work found strong thymic repertoire overlap between unrelated individuals.

The J gene is TRBJ1-3, the V gene TRBV29-1, with a tentative D call TRBD1 (5 bases). This clonotype was obtained from a boy younger than two with a congenital heart defect. Sequences were obtained from thymocytes. The CDR3 region is CSVEDQGSGNTIYF. The DNA for the CDR3 is TGCAGCGTTGAGGACCAGGGATCCGGAAACACCATATATTTT.